This T cell receptor beta chain stems from a study of blood T cell repertoires in COVID-19. Germline-derived CDR1 and CDR2 are SNHLY and FYNNEI. The CDR3 has 12 residues. Trimming pared 8 bases from V and 3 bases from J, leaving 10 bases between. Some clones are missing from TCRdb's copy, which holds only in-frame ones; the method was immunoSEQ multiplex PCR. The repertoire holds about 300,000 clones, with around nine tenths as singletons. Seattle researchers signed up patients amid active infection and tracked them longitudinally. V and J are TRBV2 and TRBJ1-2, with D hard to call. This clonotype was obtained from a woman aged 25 to 39 with COVID-19, enrolled during active disease. Input material: peripheral blood. CDR3: CASETKDYGYTF. The CDR3 DNA reads as TGTGCCAGCGAAACTAAGGACTATGGCTACACCTTC.